This T cell receptor beta chain was recorded in a study of T cell changes during pregnancy in multiple sclerosis. Sequenced by immunoSEQ multiplex PCR; TCRdb stores in-frame clones only, minus some. The sample contains 85,000 to 110,000 clones, 92% of which appear only once. Germline loops: CDR1 MNHEY, CDR2 SMNVEV (reference sequence). CDR3 size: 13 residues. V lost 6 bases, J lost 4 bases, and 10 bases lay in between. This sequence joins TRBV27 and TRBJ1-5; D is perhaps TRBD1 (5 bases). The TCR was taken from a female donor with multiple sclerosis, enrolled in a pregnancy study. The source material was peripheral blood, sampled after pregnancy. Written as DNA, the CDR3 is TGTGCCAGCAGCCGGCCAGGGAATCAGCCCCAGCATTTT. The encoded protein is CASSRPGNQPQHF.